This TCR beta chain was documented in a study of blood T cell repertoires in COVID-19. On the study more broadly: Sites in the United States, Italy and Spain provided acute and convalescent COVID-19 samples. The cDNA or gDNA used as material had been derived from T cells, B-cell-depleted T cells, or PBMCs.

The germline V and J ends were trimmed by 5 bases and 1 base, with 10 bases remaining between them. CDR1 is SEHNR and CDR2 is FQNEAQ in the germline V gene (reference sequence). This CDR3 is built from 14 residues. In the authors' methods: Scientists estimated how many nucleated cells there were by amplifying reference gene primers. Profiled with immunoSEQ multiplex PCR; TCRdb holds only in-frame clones, not every one. For V, J and clone size, that table is used; D and trimming come from the DNA. The repertoire has under 200,000 clones, approximately 86% of them found once; the top ten carry roughly 8.6%.

Sequenced sample: peripheral blood. The rearrangement links TRBV7-9 to TRBJ2-3; D perhaps matches TRBD2 (6 bases). This TCR derives from a man between 60 and 75 years old with acute or convalescent COVID-19. The CDR3 is CASSLGTGTDTQYF. CDR3 bases: TGTGCCAGCAGCCTGGGGACTGGCACAGATACGCAGTATTTT.